Shown below are 8 T cell receptor beta chains from a single sample sequenced in a study of blood T cell repertoires in COVID-19. Method: immunoSEQ multiplex PCR; TCRdb's copy keeps in-frame clones and lacks some. The profile covers 200,000 to 300,000 clones, with around 84% appearing a single time and 4.2% taken by the ten largest. The sample taken for sequencing was peripheral blood. The receptor source for this set is a man aged 55 to 70 with acute or convalescent COVID-19.

CDR3 coding DNA: TGCGCCAGCAACCCTACCGGGACTAGCGGGACCACAGATACGCAGTATTTT. Translating gives CASNPTGTSGTTDTQYF. This sequence joins TRBV23-1 and TRBJ2-3, with TRBD2 identical over 13 bases. TRBV23-1 is an open reading frame, and its role is uncertain. The CDR3 spans 17 residues. Trimming took 7 bases from V and 2 from J; bases not matched to a gene: 9.

This chain joins TRBV29-1 and TRBJ2-1; 9 bases are shared with TRBD2. The CDR3 has 13 amino acids. J gave up 9 bases and V 4 bases, and 7 bases lay outside the gene matches. Germline V gene sequence: CDR1 SQVTM, CDR2 ANQGSEA. CDR3: CSVAQAGGLEQFF. Here the CDR3 DNA reads TGCAGCGTTGCACAAGCGGGAGGCCTTGAGCAGTTCTTC.

The rearrangement links TRBV18 to TRBJ2-7; 8 nucleotides match TRBD2. With V trimmed by 3 bases and J by 4 bases, 2 bases remained unmatched. CDR1 and CDR2 from the germline V gene are KGHSH and LQKENI. This CDR3 has 13 amino acids. CDR3 sequence reads: CASSPTSAYEQYF. CDR3 nucleotide sequence: TGTGCCAGCTCACCGACTAGCGCTTACGAGCAGTACTTC.

The chain links TRBV7-9 to TRBJ1-6; D is uncertain. CDR3 length equals 14 residues. V was pared by 3 bases and J by 5 bases, with 8 bases between. CDR1 and CDR2 from the germline V gene are SEHNR and FQNEAQ (reference sequence). CDR3: CASSLSGNNSPLHF. The CDR3 coding sequence is TGTGCCAGCAGCTTGTCGGGTAATAATTCACCCCTCCACTTT.

V and J are TRBV30 and TRBJ1-5; D is unresolved. Trimming cost V 0 bases and J 3 bases, with 9 bases left between them. In germline, CDR1 is GTSNPN, CDR2 SVGIG (reference sequence). This CDR3 comprises 14 residues. Here the CDR3 DNA reads TGTGCCTGGAGTGTACTAGGATTCAATCAGCCCCAGCATTTT. It codes for CAWSVLGFNQPQHF.

This sequence joins TRBV4-3 and TRBJ1-2; D is unclear. The CDR3 totals 14 residues. Trimming pared 4 bases from V and 5 bases from J, leaving 14 bases between. From germline, CDR1 is LGHNA and CDR2 YSLEER. The CDR3 region has the DNA TGCGCCAGCAGCCCTCGCGATTCCTATTATGGCTACACCTTC. As protein: CASSPRDSYYGYTF.

The chain combines TRBV3-1 (or the pseudogene TRBV3-2) with TRBJ2-3; perhaps TRBD2 as D (5 bases). The length of the CDR3 is 15 residues. Germline values: CDR1 LGHDT, CDR2 YNNKEL (reference sequence). With 3 bases removed from V and 4 bases from J, the gap between germline ends came to 14 bases. The CDR3 is CASSQYPSAADTQYF. The DNA of the CDR3 is TGTGCCAGCAGCCAGTACCCCTCAGCGGCAGATACGCAGTATTTT.

The sample holds one count of this clone. The chain has TRBV3-1 (or the pseudogene TRBV3-2) and TRBJ1-5; 7 positions match TRBD1. J gave up 0 bases and V 11 bases, and 10 bases lay outside the gene matches. The germline V gene encodes CDR1 LGHDT and CDR2 YNNKEL (reference sequence). There are 15 residues in the CDR3. This chain's CDR3 is CALSWDSYSNQPQHF. CDR3 nucleotide sequence: TGTGCCCTAAGTTGGGACAGCTATAGCAATCAGCCCCAGCATTTT.